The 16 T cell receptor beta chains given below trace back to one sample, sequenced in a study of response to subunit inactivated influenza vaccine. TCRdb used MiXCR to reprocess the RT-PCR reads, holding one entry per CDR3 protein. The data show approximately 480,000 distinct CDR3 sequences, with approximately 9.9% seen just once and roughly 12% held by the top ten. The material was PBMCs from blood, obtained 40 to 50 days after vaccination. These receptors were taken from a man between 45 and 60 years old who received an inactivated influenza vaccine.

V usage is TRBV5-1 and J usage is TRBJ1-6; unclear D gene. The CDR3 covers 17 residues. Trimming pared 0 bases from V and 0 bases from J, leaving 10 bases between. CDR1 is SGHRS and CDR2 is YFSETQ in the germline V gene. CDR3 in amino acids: CASSLDGSGSYNSPLHF. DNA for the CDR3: TGCGCCAGCAGCTTGGATGGATCTGGCTCCTATAATTCACCCCTCCACTTT.

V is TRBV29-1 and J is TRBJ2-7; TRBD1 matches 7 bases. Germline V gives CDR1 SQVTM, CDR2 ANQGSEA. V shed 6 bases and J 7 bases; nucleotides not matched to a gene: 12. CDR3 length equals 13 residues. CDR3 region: CSVGAHHRGEQYF. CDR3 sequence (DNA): TGCAGCGTCGGTGCCCACCACAGGGGAGAGCAGTACTTC.

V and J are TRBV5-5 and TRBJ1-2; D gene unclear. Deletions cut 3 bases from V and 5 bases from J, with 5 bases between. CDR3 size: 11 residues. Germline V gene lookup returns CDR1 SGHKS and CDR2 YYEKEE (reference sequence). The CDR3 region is CASSSEYGYTF. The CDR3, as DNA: TGTGCCAGCAGCTCGGAGTATGGCTACACCTTC.

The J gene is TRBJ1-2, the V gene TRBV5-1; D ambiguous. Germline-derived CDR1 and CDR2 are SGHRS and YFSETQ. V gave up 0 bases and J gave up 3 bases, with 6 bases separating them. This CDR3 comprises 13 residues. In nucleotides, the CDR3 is TGCGCCAGCAGCTTGGACAGCGACTATGGCTACACCTTC. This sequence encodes CASSLDSDYGYTF. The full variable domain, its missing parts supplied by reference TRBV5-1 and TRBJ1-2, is KAGVTQTPRYLIKTRGQQVTLSCSPISGHRSVSWYQQTPGQGLQFLFEYFSETQRNKGNFPGRFSGRQFSNSRSEMNVSTLELGDSALYLCASSLDSDYGYTFGSGTRLTVV.

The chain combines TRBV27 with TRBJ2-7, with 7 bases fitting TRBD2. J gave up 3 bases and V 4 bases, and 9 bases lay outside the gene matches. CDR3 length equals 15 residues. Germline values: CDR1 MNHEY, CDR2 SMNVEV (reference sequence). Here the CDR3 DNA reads TGTGCCAGCAGTTCATCGGGACGGGGGGTCTACGAGCAGTACTTC. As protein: CASSSSGRGVYEQYF.

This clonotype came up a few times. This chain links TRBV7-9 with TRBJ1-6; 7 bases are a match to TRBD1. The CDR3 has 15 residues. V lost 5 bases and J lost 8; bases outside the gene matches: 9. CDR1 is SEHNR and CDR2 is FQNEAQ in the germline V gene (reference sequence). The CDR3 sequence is CASSPRGGSDSPLHF. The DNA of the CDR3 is TGTGCCAGCAGCCCCCGAGGGGGCAGCGATTCACCCCTCCACTTT.

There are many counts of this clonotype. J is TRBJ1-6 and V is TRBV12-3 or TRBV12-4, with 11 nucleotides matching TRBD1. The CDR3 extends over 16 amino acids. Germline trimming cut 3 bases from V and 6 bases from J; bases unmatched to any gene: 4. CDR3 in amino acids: CASSFGQGAFNSPLHF. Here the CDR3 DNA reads TGTGCCAGCAGTTTTGGACAGGGGGCCTTTAATTCACCCCTCCACTTT.

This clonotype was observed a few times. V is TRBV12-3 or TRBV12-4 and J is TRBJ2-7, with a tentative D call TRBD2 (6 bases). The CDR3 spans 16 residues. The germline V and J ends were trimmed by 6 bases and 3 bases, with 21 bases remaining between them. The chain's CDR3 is CASSPHPERVLYEQYF. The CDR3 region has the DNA TGTGCCAGCAGCCCCCACCCCGAGCGGGTCCTCTACGAGCAGTACTTC.

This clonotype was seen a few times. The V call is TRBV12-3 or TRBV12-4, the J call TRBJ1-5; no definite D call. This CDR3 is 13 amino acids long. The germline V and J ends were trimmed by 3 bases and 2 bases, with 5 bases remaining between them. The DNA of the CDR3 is TGTGCCAGCAGTTTTTTAGGCAATCAGCCCCAGCATTTT. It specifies CASSFLGNQPQHF.

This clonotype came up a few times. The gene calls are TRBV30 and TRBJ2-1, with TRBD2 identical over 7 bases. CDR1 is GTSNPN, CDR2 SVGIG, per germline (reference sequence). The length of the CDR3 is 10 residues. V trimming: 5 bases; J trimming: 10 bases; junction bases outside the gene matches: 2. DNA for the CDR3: TGTGCCTGGGGGGAGGGCGAGCAGTTCTTC. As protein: CAWGEGEQFF.

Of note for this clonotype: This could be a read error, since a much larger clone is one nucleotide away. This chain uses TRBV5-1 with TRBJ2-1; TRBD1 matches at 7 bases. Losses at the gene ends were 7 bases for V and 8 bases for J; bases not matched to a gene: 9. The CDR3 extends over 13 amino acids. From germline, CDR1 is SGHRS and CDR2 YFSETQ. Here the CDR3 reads CASRLDRVDEQFF. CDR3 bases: TGCGCCAGCCGGCTCGACAGGGTCGATGAGCAGTTCTTC.

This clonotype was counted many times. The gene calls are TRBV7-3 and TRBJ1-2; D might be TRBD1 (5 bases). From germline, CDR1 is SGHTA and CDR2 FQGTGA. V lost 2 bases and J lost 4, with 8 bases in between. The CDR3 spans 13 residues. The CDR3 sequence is CASSLRGGYGYTF. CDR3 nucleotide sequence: TGTGCCAGCAGCTTACGGGGCGGCTATGGCTACACCTTC.

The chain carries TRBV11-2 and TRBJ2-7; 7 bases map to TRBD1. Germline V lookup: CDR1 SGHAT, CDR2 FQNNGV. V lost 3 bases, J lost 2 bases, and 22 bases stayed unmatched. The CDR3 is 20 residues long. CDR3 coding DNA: TGTGCCAGCAGCTTCCCGAGACCCTCGACAGGGCCGAAGCACCCCTACGAGCAGTACTTC. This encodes CASSFPRPSTGPKHPYEQYF.

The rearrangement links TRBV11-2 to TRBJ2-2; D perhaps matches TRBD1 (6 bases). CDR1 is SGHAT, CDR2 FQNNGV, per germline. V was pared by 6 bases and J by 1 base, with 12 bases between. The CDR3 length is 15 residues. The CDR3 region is CASRLGAMNTGELFF. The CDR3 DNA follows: TGTGCCAGCAGGCTGGGGGCAATGAACACCGGGGAGCTGTTTTTT.

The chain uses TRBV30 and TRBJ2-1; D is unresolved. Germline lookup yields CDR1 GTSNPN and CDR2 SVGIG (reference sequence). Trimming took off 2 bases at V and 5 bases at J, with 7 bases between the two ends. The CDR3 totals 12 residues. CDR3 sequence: CAWSPQNNEQFF. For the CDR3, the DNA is TGTGCCTGGAGTCCCCAGAACAATGAGCAGTTCTTC.

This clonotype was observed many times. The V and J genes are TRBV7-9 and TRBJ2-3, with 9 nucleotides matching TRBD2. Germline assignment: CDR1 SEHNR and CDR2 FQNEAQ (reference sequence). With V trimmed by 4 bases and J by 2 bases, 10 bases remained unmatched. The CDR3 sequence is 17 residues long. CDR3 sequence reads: CASSYPTRGGLTDTQYF. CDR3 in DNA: TGTGCCAGCAGCTACCCGACGCGGGGGGGCCTCACAGATACGCAGTATTTT.